The text below deals with one T cell receptor beta chain. Antigen: not known. This sample stems from a study of T-cell reconstitution after alpha-beta-depleted transplantation in children. The study's findings and limits: Several patients had high TCRbeta diversity at day 60; it came from surviving recipient T cells and thymic progenitors. Reported findings indicate that, about two months after transplant, alpha-beta T cells came from several hundred expanded clones, which were derived from non-depleted graft cells. Newly made T cells mostly supplied T-cell counts and diversity one year after transplant.

Preparing the TCRbeta library involved the use of unique molecular identifiers. TCRdb called the PCR reads again in MiXCR, with one record for every CDR3 protein. This table holds roughly 670,000 distinct CDR3 sequences, over 10% found once. The V gene's germline CDR1 is SGHRS and CDR2 YFSETQ. This CDR3 contains 15 residues. With V trimmed by 1 base and J by 9 bases, 7 bases remained unmatched. This chain connects TRBV5-1 to TRBJ1-6; 7 nucleotides agree with TRBD1. The sequence derives from a girl aged 2 to 10 with congenital amegakaryocytic thrombocytopenia, due to receive a stem cell transplant. The input for sequencing was PBMCs, taken before TCRalphabeta/CD19-depleted stem cell transplant. This CDR3 is CASSLTTGRVSPLHF. CDR3 nucleotide sequence: TGCGCCAGCAGCTTGACGACAGGGCGCGTTTCACCCCTCCACTTT.